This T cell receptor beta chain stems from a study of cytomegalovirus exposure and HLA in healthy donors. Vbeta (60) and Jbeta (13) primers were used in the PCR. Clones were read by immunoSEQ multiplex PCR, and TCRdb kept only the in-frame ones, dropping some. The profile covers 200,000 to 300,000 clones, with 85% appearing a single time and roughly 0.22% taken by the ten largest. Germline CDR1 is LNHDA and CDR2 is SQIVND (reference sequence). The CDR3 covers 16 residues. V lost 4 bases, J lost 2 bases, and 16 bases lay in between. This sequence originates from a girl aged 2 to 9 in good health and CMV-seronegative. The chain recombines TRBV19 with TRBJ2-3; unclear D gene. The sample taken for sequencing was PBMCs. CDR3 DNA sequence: TGTGCCAGTAGTACCCTACTCGGTGTCGCCACAGATACGCAGTATTTT. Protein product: CASSTLLGVATDTQYF.